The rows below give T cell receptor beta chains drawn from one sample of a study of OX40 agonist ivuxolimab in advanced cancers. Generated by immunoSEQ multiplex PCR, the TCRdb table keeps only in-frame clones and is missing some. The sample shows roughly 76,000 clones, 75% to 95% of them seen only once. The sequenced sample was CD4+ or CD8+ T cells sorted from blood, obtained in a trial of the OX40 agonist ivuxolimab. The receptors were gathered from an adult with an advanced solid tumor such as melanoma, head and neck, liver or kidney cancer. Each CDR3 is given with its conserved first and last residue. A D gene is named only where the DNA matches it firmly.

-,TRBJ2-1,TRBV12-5,TGTGCTAGTGGTTTGTCCCCCTTGCAGCAGTTCTTC,CASGLSPLQQFF
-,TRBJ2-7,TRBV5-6,TGTGCCAGCAGCTTTCTAGGGTCTAACTCCTACGAGCAGTACTTC,CASSFLGSNSYEQYF
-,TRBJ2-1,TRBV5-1,TGCGCCAGCAGCTTTGCGGGCAACTCCTACAATGAGCAGTTCTTC,CASSFAGNSYNEQFF
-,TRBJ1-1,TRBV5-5,TGTGCCAGCACCCACCTGGGGAACACTGAAGCTTTCTTT,CASTHLGNTEAFF
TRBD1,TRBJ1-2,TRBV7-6,TGTGCCAGCAGCTCGGTGGACAGGGCGTGGGGCTACACCTTC,CASSSVDRAWGYTF
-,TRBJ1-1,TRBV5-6,TGTGCCAGCAGCCCCTTACAGGGCATGAACACTGAAGCTTTCTTT,CASSPLQGMNTEAFF
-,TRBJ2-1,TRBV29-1,TGCAGCGTTGAGGCGGGGATTTACAATGAGCAGTTCTTC,CSVEAGIYNEQFF
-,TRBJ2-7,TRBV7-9,TGTGCCAGCAGCTTAGGGGCAGGGGTTCCCTACGAGCAGTACTTC,CASSLGAGVPYEQYF
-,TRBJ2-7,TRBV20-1,TGCAGTGCTAGACGGGACTACGAGCAGTACTTC,CSARRDYEQYF
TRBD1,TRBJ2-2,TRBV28,TGTGCCAGCATTTCCGGGACAGGGGGTACCGGGGAGCTGTTTTTT,CASISGTGGTGELFF
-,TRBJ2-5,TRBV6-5,TGTGCCAGCAACAACCCAGAGACCCAGTACTTC,CASNNPETQYF
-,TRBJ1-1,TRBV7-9,TGTGCCAGCAGCTTCACTGAAGCTTTCTTT,CASSFTEAFF
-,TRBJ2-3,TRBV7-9,TGTGCCAGCAGCTTAGTCATGAGCACAGATACGCAGTATTTT,CASSLVMSTDTQYF